The clone carrying this TCR beta chain was counted only a few times. Its target is not known. The data were taken from a study of blood T cells in healthy people across ages. Then a second PCR, running about 6 to 12 cycles, was carried out with a sample-barcoded 5' primer and a J-beta primer mix. Each CDR3 protein gets one entry after TCRdb re-called the 5' RACE reads with MiXCR. Of some 1,500,000 distinct CDR3 sequences listed, 35% to 45% are singletons. General study points: Without sorted subsets, naive and antigen-experienced compartments could not be conclusively compared. Roughly linear declines in TCR beta diversity per million T cells occurred with age. Aged donors had fewer naive CD4+ cells and lower diversity than long-lived donors.

The sample comprised blood. The clonotype comes from a woman aged 18-29 years in good health.

For the CDR3, the DNA is TGCGCCAGCAGCCCCCCGAGGAGCACTGAAGCTTTCTTT. The encoded protein is CASSPPRSTEAFF. The chain employs TRBV5-1 and TRBJ1-1, with unresolved D. Germline loops: CDR1 SGHRS, CDR2 YFSETQ. The CDR3 runs 13 residues. V lost 4 bases and J 4 bases, leaving 11 bases between the germline ends. The full variable domain, in which reference TRBV5-1 and TRBJ1-1 provide the parts outside the CDR3, is KAGVTQTPRYLIKTRGQQVTLSCSPISGHRSVSWYQQTPGQGLQFLFEYFSETQRNKGNFPGRFSGRQFSNSRSEMNVSTLELGDSALYLCASSPPRSTEAFFGQGTRLTVV.